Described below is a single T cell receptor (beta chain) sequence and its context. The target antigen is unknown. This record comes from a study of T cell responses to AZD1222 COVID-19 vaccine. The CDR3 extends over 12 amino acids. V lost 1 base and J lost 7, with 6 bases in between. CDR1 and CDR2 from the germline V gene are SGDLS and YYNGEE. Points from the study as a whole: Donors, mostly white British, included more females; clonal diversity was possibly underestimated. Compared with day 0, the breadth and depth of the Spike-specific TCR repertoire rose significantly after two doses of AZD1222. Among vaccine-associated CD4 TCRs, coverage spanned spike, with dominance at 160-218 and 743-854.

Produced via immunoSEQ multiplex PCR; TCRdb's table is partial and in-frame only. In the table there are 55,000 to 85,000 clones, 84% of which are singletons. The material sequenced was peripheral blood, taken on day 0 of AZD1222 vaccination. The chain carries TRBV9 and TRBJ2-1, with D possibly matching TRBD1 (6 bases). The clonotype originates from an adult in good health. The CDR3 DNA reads TGTGCCAGCAGCGTACAGGGGAATGAGCAGTTCTTC. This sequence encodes CASSVQGNEQFF.